The rows below give T cell receptor beta chains drawn from one sample of a study of blood T cell repertoires in COVID-19. Assay: immunoSEQ multiplex PCR; the TCRdb copy retains only in-frame clones and omits some. The sample lists tens of thousands of clones, 86% occurring once. Sample: peripheral blood. These receptors all come from a man aged 80 or over in a cohort sampled during active COVID-19. Both conserved end residues are part of each CDR3. The order of the fields is D gene, clone size, V gene, J gene, CDR3 protein, CDR3 DNA. A D gene is named only where the DNA matches it firmly. The size of a clone is reported for some rows only, either as once, few or many, or as a class for expanded clones.

>TRBD1|.|TRBV18|TRBJ2-5
CASSTGVQETQYF
TGTGCCAGCTCGACAGGGGTCCAGGAGACCCAGTACTTC
>TRBD2|.|TRBV9|TRBJ2-2
CASSVTSGGANTGELFF
TGTGCCAGCAGCGTAACCAGCGGGGGGGCGAACACCGGGGAGCTGTTTTTT
>TRBD1|.|TRBV7-6|TRBJ2-5
CASSLAGTGLGETQYF
TGTGCCAGCAGCTTAGCCGGGACAGGCCTTGGGGAGACCCAGTACTTC
>.|.|TRBV12-3/TRBV12-4|TRBJ1-2
CASSLLQNYGYTF
TGTGCCAGCAGTTTACTCCAGAACTATGGCTACACCTTC
>TRBD1|once|TRBV7-3|TRBJ2-7
CASSLTGQGTMQYF
TGTGCCAGCAGCTTAACGGGACAGGGGACCATGCAGTACTTC
>.|few|TRBV7-3|TRBJ1-1
CASSLSTISEAFF
TGTGCCAGCAGCTTATCTACTATTAGTGAAGCTTTCTTT
>TRBD1|.|TRBV11-3|TRBJ2-2
CASSSPRTGETGELFF
TGTGCCAGCAGCTCCCCCCGGACAGGGGAGACCGGGGAGCTGTTTTTT
>TRBD1|.|TRBV6-1|TRBJ1-6
CASSEAYRGPSSYNSPLHF
TGTGCCAGCAGTGAAGCGTACAGGGGGCCGAGCTCCTATAATTCACCCCTCCACTTT
>.|.|TRBV5-1|TRBJ2-7
CASSSLEGYIRQYF
TGCGCCAGCAGCTCCTTGGAGGGGTATATTCGGCAGTACTTC
>.|.|TRBV11-3|TRBJ1-2
CASSLQGMRYGYTF
TGTGCCAGCAGCTTACAGGGTATGAGGTATGGCTACACCTTC
>TRBD1|once|TRBV3-1/TRBV3-2|TRBJ1-2
CASSRGQGDGYTF
TGTGCCAGCAGCCGGGGACAGGGGGATGGCTACACCTTC
>.|.|TRBV12-3/TRBV12-4|TRBJ2-3
CASSLMGPDTQYF
TGTGCCAGCAGTTTGATGGGGCCAGATACGCAGTATTTT
>TRBD1|.|TRBV19|TRBJ2-5
CASSIDRGWETQYF
TGTGCCAGTAGTATCGACAGGGGCTGGGAGACCCAGTACTTC
>TRBD1|.|TRBV6-4|TRBJ1-2
CASSDPTGDDYGYTF
TGTGCCAGCAGTGACCCCACAGGGGACGACTATGGCTACACCTTC
>.|.|TRBV24-1|TRBJ2-3
CATSDFTGTRDTQYF
TGTGCCACCAGTGATTTCACAGGGACCCGAGATACGCAGTATTTT
>.|.|TRBV5-6|TRBJ1-2
CASSLRPTGWDYGYTF
TGTGCCAGCAGCTTACGCCCAACAGGGTGGGACTATGGCTACACCTTC